This T cell receptor beta chain was recovered during a study of blood T cells in healthy people across ages. Study-level results: Naive T cell percentage showed a strong correlation with TCR beta diversity.

Together with a sample-barcoded 5' primer, a J-beta primer mix was included in a second PCR lasting roughly 6 to 12 cycles. Each CDR3 protein gets one entry after TCRdb re-called the 5' RACE reads with MiXCR. The sample has around 690,000 distinct CDR3 sequences; approximately 50% are singletons. Germline CDR1 SNHLY, CDR2 FYNNEI. The CDR3 consists of 14 residues. Note on this clonotype: Its antigen remains unknown. Relative to the germline gene, one junction end is altered; a read error may explain this.

Individuals who donated were healthy Caucasians from Russia aged roughly 6 to 90. Samples each yielded at least 6 micrograms of total RNA. What was sequenced was blood. This receptor was obtained from a man aged 55-75 years in good health. This chain joins TRBV2 and TRBJ2-4; 9 bases are shared with TRBD1. The CDR3 DNA reads as TGTGTCAGCAAACTCCGACAGGGGGTTGACATTCAGTACTTC. This encodes CVSKLRQGVDIQYF.